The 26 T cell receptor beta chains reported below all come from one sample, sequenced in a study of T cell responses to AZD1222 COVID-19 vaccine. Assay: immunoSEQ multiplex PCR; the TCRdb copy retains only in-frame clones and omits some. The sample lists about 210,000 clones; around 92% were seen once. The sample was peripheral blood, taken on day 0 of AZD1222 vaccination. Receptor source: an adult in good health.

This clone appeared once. The CDR3 nucleotides are TGTGCCAGCAGCTTCCATGTCAATCAGCCCCAGCATTTT. Its protein product is CASSFHVNQPQHF. This rearrangement joins TRBV7-2 to TRBJ1-5; D unclear. Germline CDR1 SGHTA, CDR2 FQGNSA. Trimming left V 3 bases short and J 3 bases short, with 6 bases between. The CDR3 contains 13 residues. The whole variable domain, remainder taken from reference TRBV7-2 and TRBJ1-5, is GAGVSQSPSNKVTEKGKDVELRCDPISGHTALYWYRQSLGQGLEFLIYFQGNSAPDKSGLPSDRFSAERTGGSVSTLTIQRTQQEDSAVYLCASSFHVNQPQHFGDGTRLSIL.

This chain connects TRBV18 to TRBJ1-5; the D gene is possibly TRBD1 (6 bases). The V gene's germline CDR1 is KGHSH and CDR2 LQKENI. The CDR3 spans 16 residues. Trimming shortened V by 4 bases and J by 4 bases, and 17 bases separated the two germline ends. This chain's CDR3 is CASSLNSGGGNQPQHF. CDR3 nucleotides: TGTGCCAGCTCACTCAATTCGGGGGGCGGTAATCAGCCCCAGCATTTT.

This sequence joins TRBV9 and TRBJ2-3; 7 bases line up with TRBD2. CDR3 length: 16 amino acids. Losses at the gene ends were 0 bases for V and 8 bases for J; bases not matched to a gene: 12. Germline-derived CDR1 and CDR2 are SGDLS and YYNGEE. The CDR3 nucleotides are TGTGCCAGCAGCGTAGATTCGCGGGAGCGCGTGGGTACGCAGTATTTT. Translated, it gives CASSVDSRERVGTQYF.

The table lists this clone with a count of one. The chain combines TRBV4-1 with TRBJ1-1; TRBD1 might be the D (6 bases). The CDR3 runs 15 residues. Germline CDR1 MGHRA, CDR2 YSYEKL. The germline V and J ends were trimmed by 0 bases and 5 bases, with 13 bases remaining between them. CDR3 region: CASSQDQQGRTEAFF. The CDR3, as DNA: TGCGCCAGCAGCCAAGATCAACAGGGTAGGACTGAAGCTTTCTTT.

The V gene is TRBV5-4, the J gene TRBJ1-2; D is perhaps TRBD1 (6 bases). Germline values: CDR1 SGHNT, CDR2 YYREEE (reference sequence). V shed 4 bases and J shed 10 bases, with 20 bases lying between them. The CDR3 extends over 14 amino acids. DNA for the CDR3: TGTGCCAGCAGCCCACAGGGTTTCGGGTTAGACTACACCTTC. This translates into CASSPQGFGLDYTF.

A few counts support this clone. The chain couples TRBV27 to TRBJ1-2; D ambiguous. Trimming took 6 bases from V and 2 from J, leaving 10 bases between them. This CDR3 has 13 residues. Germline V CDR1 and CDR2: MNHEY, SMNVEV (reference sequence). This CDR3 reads CASSPSMNYGYTF. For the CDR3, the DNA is TGTGCCAGCAGCCCCTCAATGAACTATGGCTACACCTTC.

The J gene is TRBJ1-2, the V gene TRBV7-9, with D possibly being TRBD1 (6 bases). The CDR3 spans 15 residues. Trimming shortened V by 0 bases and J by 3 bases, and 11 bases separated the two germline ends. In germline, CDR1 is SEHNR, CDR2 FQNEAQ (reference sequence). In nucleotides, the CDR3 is TGTGCCAGCAGCTTAGCGACAGGAGCTTACTATGGCTACACCTTC. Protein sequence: CASSLATGAYYGYTF.

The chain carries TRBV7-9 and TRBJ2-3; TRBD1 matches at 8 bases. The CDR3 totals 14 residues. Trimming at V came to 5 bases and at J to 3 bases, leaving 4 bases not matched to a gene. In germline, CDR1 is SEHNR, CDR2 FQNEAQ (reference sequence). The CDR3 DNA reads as TGTGCCAGCAGCCTACAGGGGGATACAGATACGCAGTATTTT. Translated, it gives CASSLQGDTDTQYF.

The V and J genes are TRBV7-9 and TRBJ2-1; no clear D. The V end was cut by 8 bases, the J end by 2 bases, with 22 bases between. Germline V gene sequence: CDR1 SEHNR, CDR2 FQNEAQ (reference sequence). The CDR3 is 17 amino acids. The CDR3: CASERATWASTYNEQFF. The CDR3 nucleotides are TGTGCCAGCGAGAGAGCAACGTGGGCAAGCACCTACAATGAGCAGTTCTTC. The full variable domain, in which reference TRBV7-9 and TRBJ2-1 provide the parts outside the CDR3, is DTGVSQNPRHKITKRGQNVTFRCDPISEHNRLYWYRQTLGQGPEFLTYFQNEAQLEKSRLLSDRFSAERPKGSFSTLEIQRTEQGDSAMYLCASERATWASTYNEQFFGPGTRLTVL.

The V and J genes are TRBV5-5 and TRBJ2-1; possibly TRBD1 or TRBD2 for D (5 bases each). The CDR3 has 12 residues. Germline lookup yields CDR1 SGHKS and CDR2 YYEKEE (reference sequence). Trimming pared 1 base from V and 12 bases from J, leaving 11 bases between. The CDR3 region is CASSLSEGWQFF. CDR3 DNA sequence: TGTGCCAGCAGCTTGTCCGAGGGGTGGCAGTTCTTC.

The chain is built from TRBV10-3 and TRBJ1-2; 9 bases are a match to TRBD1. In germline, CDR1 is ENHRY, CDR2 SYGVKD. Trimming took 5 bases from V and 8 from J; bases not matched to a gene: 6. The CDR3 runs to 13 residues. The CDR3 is CAISLQGAQGYTF. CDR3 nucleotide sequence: TGTGCCATCAGTCTACAGGGGGCTCAAGGCTACACCTTC.

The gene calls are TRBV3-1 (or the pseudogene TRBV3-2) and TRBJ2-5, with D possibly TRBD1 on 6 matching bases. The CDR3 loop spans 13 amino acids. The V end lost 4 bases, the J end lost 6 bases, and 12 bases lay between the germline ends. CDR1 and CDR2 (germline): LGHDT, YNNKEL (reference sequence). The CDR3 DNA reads TGTGCCAGCAGCCGGGGGCCCGGGCAGACCCAGTACTTC. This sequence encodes CASSRGPGQTQYF.

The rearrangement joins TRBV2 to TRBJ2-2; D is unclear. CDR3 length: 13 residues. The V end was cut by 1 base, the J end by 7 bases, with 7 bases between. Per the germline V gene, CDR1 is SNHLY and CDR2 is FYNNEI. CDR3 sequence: CASSEGWHGELFF. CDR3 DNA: TGTGCCAGCAGTGAAGGGTGGCACGGGGAGCTGTTTTTT.

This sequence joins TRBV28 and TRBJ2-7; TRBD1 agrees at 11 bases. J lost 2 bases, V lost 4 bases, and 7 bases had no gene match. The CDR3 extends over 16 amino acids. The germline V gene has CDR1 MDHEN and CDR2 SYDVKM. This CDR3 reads CASSSTGQGAAYEQYF. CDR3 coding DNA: TGTGCCAGCAGTTCGACTGGACAGGGGGCTGCCTACGAGCAGTACTTC.

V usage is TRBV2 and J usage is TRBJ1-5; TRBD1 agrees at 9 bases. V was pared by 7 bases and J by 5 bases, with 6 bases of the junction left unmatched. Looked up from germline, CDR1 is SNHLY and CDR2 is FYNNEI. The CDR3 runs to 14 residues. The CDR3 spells CASILTGGDQPQHF. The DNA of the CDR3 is TGTGCCAGCATTCTTACAGGGGGCGATCAGCCCCAGCATTTT.

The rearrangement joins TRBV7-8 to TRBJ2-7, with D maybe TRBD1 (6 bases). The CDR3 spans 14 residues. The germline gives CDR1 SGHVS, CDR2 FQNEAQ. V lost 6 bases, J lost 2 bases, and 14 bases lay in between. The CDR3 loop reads CASSLGDITYEQYF. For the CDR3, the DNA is TGTGCCAGCAGTCTAGGGGACATTACCTACGAGCAGTACTTC.

The CDR3 sequence: CASSLSGGNQPQHF. As DNA, the CDR3 is TGTGCCAGCAGCTTATCGGGGGGCAATCAGCCCCAGCATTTT. This sequence joins TRBV7-6 and TRBJ1-5; maybe TRBD1 (5 bases). The ends were cut back, 2 bases at V and 2 bases at J, with 7 bases in the middle. CDR3 length: 14 amino acids. Germline values: CDR1 SGHVS, CDR2 FNYEAQ.

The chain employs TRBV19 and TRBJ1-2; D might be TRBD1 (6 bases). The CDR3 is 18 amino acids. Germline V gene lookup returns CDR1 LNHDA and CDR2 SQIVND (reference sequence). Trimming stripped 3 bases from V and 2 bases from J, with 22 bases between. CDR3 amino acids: CASSIPQNQQGGNYGYTF. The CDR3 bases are TGTGCCAGTAGTATCCCCCAAAACCAACAGGGCGGAAACTATGGCTACACCTTC.

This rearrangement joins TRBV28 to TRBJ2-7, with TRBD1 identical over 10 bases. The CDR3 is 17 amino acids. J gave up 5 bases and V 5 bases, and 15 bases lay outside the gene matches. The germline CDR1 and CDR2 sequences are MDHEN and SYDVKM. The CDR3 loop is CASSPAHAGTGAHEQYF. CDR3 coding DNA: TGTGCCAGCAGTCCCGCGCACGCCGGGACAGGGGCCCACGAGCAGTACTTC.

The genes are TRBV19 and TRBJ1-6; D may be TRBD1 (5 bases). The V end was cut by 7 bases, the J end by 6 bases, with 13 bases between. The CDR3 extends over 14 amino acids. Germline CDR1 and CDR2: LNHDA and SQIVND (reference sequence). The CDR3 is CASTVGRANSPLHF. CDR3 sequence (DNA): TGTGCCAGTACTGTCGGCAGGGCTAATTCACCCCTCCACTTT.

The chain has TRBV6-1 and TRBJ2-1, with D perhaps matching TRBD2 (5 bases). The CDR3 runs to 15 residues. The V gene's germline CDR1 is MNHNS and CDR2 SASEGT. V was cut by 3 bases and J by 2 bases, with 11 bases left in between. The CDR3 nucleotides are TGTGCCAGCAGTGAGTTCGAGGGCCCCTACAATGAGCAGTTCTTC. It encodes CASSEFEGPYNEQFF.

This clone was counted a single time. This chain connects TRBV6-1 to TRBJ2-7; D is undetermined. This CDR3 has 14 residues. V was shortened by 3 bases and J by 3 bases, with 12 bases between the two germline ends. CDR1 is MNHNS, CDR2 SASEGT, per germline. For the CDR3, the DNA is TGTGCCAGCAGTGAGAAAGCGAACCTCTACGAGCAGTACTTC. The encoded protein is CASSEKANLYEQYF.

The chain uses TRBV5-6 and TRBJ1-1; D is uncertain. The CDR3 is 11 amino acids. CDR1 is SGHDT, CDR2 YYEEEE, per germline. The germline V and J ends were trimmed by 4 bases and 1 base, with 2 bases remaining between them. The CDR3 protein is CASSQNTEAFF. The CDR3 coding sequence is TGTGCCAGCAGCCAGAACACTGAAGCTTTCTTT.

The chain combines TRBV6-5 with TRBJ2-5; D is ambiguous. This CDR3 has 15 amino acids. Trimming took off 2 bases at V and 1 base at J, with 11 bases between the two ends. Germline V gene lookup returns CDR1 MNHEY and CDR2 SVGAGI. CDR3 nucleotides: TGTGCCAGCAGTTACGTGTCGGGCCGCCAAGAGACCCAGTACTTC. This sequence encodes CASSYVSGRQETQYF.

Here the CDR3 reads CAISPGTSGGANEQFF. For the CDR3, the DNA is TGTGCCATCAGTCCCGGGACTAGCGGGGGGGCCAATGAGCAGTTCTTC. The chain employs TRBV10-3 and TRBJ2-1, with TRBD2 matching 16 bases. The CDR3 has 16 amino acids. CDR1 is ENHRY and CDR2 is SYGVKD in the germline V gene. V was pared by 5 bases and J by 6 bases, with 4 bases of the junction left unmatched.

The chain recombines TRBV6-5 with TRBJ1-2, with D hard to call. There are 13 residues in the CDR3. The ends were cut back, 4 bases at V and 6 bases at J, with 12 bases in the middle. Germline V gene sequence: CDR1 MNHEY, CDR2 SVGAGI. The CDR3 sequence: CASSLVFGHGYTF. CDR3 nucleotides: TGTGCCAGCAGTTTGGTCTTCGGGCATGGCTACACCTTC.